The rows below give T cell receptor beta chains drawn from one sample of a study of brain T cells in children with intractable seizures. Clones were read by immunoSEQ multiplex PCR, and TCRdb kept only the in-frame ones, dropping some. Here the sample spans around 80,000 clones, around 91% being singletons. Here the sequenced sample was peripheral blood, taken at surgery. The receptor set was obtained from a girl between 2 and 10 years old with Rasmussen encephalitis and intractable seizures. The CDR3 runs from the conserved cysteine through the conserved F or W. Each record gives: J gene, V gene, CDR3 length, clone size, D gene, CDR3 protein, CDR3 DNA. A D gene is named only where the DNA matches it firmly. Clone size appears in some rows only: once, few, many, or a class for an expanded clone.

>TRBJ2-3|TRBV6-5|14|-|TRBD1
CASRRTGAPDTQYF
TGTGCCAGCAGACGGACAGGGGCCCCAGATACGCAGTATTTT
>TRBJ1-1|TRBV28|16|-|-
CASSLWRVKSNTEAFF
TGTGCCAGCAGTTTATGGAGGGTTAAGTCGAACACTGAAGCTTTCTTT
>TRBJ1-5|TRBV6-1|15|-|-
CASSEFTGSNQPQHF
TGTGCCAGCAGTGAATTCACGGGTAGCAATCAGCCCCAGCATTTT
>TRBJ1-4|TRBV11-2|15|-|TRBD1
CASSLDGTGLGKLFF
TGTGCCAGCAGCTTAGATGGGACAGGGCTCGGAAAACTGTTTTTT
>TRBJ1-4|TRBV3-1/TRBV3-2|12|-|-
CASSQGDEKLFF
TGTGCCAGCAGCCAAGGCGATGAAAAACTGTTTTTT
>TRBJ2-7|TRBV7-8|13|-|TRBD1
CASSLGQGDEQYF
TGTGCCAGCAGCTTAGGACAGGGAGACGAGCAGTACTTC
>TRBJ2-3|TRBV5-4|16|-|-
CASSLEKTGSTDTQYF
TGTGCCAGCAGCTTGGAGAAGACAGGTAGCACAGATACGCAGTATTTT
>TRBJ1-4|TRBV6-5|15|-|-
CASSYSGATNEKLFF
TGTGCCAGCAGTTACTCGGGTGCAACTAATGAAAAACTGTTTTTT
>TRBJ1-5|TRBV3-1/TRBV3-2|16|-|TRBD1
CASSQGQGVSIQPQHF
TGTGCCAGCAGCCAAGGACAGGGGGTTTCGATTCAGCCCCAGCATTTT
>TRBJ2-2|TRBV6-5|14|-|TRBD2
CASSWRGGQGELFF
TGTGCCAGCAGTTGGCGGGGGGGCCAGGGGGAGCTGTTTTTT
>TRBJ2-3|TRBV18|16|few|TRBD2
CASSPQLAGGTDTQYF
TGTGCCAGCTCACCACAACTAGCGGGAGGCACAGATACGCAGTATTTT
>TRBJ1-2|TRBV29-1|11|-|-
CSVLRVEGYTF
TGCAGCGTCTTAAGGGTGGAGGGCTACACCTTC
>TRBJ2-2|TRBV7-6|14|once|-
CASSLANYGGELFF
TGTGCCAGCAGCTTAGCGAATTACGGGGGGGAGCTGTTTTTT
>TRBJ1-3|TRBV7-9|14|-|-
CASSLAGAGNTIYF
TGTGCCAGCAGCTTAGCGGGGGCCGGAAACACCATATATTTT
>TRBJ2-3|TRBV5-4|15|-|-
CASSLGFSSTDTQYF
TGTGCCAGCAGCTTGGGATTTTCTAGCACAGATACGCAGTATTTT
>TRBJ1-2|TRBV6-5|10|-|-
CASRASGYTF
TGTGCCAGCAGGGCGTCAGGCTACACCTTC
>TRBJ2-3|TRBV7-3|13|-|TRBD1
CASSLQGADTQYF
TGTGCCAGCAGCTTACAGGGGGCAGATACGCAGTATTTT
>TRBJ2-7|TRBV18|15|-|-
CASSPKETATYEQYF
TGTGCCAGCTCACCAAAAGAAACAGCGACCTACGAGCAGTACTTC
>TRBJ1-2|TRBV9|18|-|-
CASSVGTNDKKLDYGYTF
TGTGCCAGCAGCGTGGGCACGAATGACAAGAAACTCGACTATGGCTACACCTTC
>TRBJ1-2|TRBV5-6|15|-|-
CASSAGELANYGYTF
TGTGCCAGCAGCGCGGGGGAGTTAGCTAACTATGGCTACACCTTC
>TRBJ2-5|TRBV29-1|13|once|-
CSVEGQGHETQYF
TGCAGCGTTGAAGGGCAGGGTCACGAGACCCAGTACTTC
>TRBJ1-2|TRBV27|14|-|-
CASSLSKSFHGYTF
TGTGCCAGCAGTTTATCGAAAAGCTTTCATGGCTACACCTTC
>TRBJ1-2|TRBV5-1|14|-|-
CASSLGRGNRGYTF
TGCGCCAGCAGCTTGGGCAGGGGCAATCGAGGCTACACCTTC
>TRBJ2-2|TRBV15|17|-|-
CATSSVDRDSNTGELFF
TGTGCCACCAGCAGCGTAGACCGGGATTCAAACACCGGGGAGCTGTTTTTT
>TRBJ2-3|TRBV3-1/TRBV3-2|17|-|-
CASRKSLWGNRTDTQYF
TGTGCCAGCAGAAAGTCGTTGTGGGGGAACCGCACAGATACGCAGTATTTT
>TRBJ2-3|TRBV2|17|-|TRBD2
CASSEWVLAANTDTQYF
TGTGCCAGCAGTGAATGGGTCCTAGCGGCCAACACAGATACGCAGTATTTT
>TRBJ2-1|TRBV6-5|14|many|-
CASTPLLGYNEQFF
TGTGCCAGCACCCCATTGTTAGGTTACAATGAGCAGTTCTTC
>TRBJ1-1|TRBV9|14|-|-
CASSPGWGVAEAFF
TGTGCCAGCAGCCCAGGGTGGGGGGTGGCTGAAGCTTTCTTT
>TRBJ1-2|TRBV5-5|14|-|-
CASSLEPGYYGYTF
TGTGCCAGCAGCTTGGAGCCGGGGTACTATGGCTACACCTTC
>TRBJ1-2|TRBV28|15|-|-
CASSLSEVANYGYTF
TGTGCCAGCAGTTTAAGTGAGGTAGCCAACTATGGCTACACCTTC
>TRBJ1-1|TRBV5-1|15|-|TRBD1
CASSLLQGIVAEAFF
TGCGCCAGCAGCCTGCTACAGGGGATCGTAGCCGAAGCTTTCTTT
>TRBJ1-5|TRBV6-6|13|-|-
CASSSGANQPQHF
TGTGCCAGCAGTAGCGGGGCAAATCAGCCCCAGCATTTT
>TRBJ1-2|TRBV27|16|-|-
CASSTRDIGPIYGYTF
TGTGCCAGCAGTACCCGGGACATTGGCCCCATCTATGGCTACACCTTC
>TRBJ2-3|TRBV5-1|15|-|TRBD2
CASSISGREADTQYF
TGCGCCAGCAGCATTAGCGGGAGGGAGGCAGATACGCAGTATTTT
>TRBJ2-7|TRBV11-3|14|-|-
CASSFRDIPYEQYF
TGTGCCAGCAGCTTTCGGGACATTCCCTACGAGCAGTACTTC
>TRBJ2-7|TRBV29-1|13|-|TRBD1
CSVEPGQSYEQYF
TGCAGCGTTGAACCGGGACAGTCCTACGAGCAGTACTTC
>TRBJ2-7|TRBV2|11|few|-
CASSVGAEQYF
TGTGCCAGCAGTGTGGGAGCCGAGCAGTACTTC
>TRBJ2-1|TRBV7-2|16|-|-
CASSLSGRGNSDEQFF
TGTGCCAGCAGCTTGTCTGGCCGTGGGAATTCAGATGAGCAGTTCTTC
>TRBJ2-3|TRBV12-3/TRBV12-4|12|-|-
CASSSRTDTQYF
TGTGCCAGCAGTTCGAGGACAGATACGCAGTATTTT
>TRBJ2-7|TRBV21-1|15|-|-
CASSPGTGSEHEQYF
TGTGCCAGCAGTCCCGGGACAGGGAGTGAACACGAGCAGTACTTC
>TRBJ2-5|TRBV4-1|16|-|-
CASSQDYGGDFETQYF
TGCGCCAGCAGCCAAGATTATGGAGGGGATTTTGAGACCCAGTACTTC
>TRBJ1-4|TRBV27|13|-|TRBD1
CASSYRGREKLFF
TGTGCCAGCAGTTACAGGGGGCGGGAAAAACTGTTTTTT
>TRBJ2-3|TRBV9|15|-|TRBD2
CASSFLAGYTDTQYF
TGTGCCAGCAGCTTCTTAGCGGGATACACAGATACGCAGTATTTT
>TRBJ2-7|TRBV7-2|16|-|-
CASSARTLPGPYEQYF
TGTGCCAGCAGCGCACGGACACTCCCCGGACCGTACGAGCAGTACTTC